This T cell receptor (beta chain) was sequenced in a study of T-cell memory formation after mild COVID-19. Study background: Among the donors, TCR clusters were largely specific to each donor.

UMIs and sample barcodes were carried by the TCR alpha and TCR beta cDNA libraries that 5'RACE produced using constant-segment primers. TCRdb analysed the 5' RACE reads with MiXCR anew, one entry per CDR3 protein. The sample has about 210,000 distinct CDR3 sequences; approximately 30% are singletons. Only a few counts were recorded for this clonotype. Antigen specificity is unknown. General observations from the study: Memory from before infection featured some responding clones, which suggests cross-reactive memory joined. Clones shrinking from day 15 to 85 showed even CD4/CD8 mixes; later expanders tilted CD4+.

This receptor was identified in an adult woman who had mild COVID-19 (a few samples of this study predate the infection). Cell type and time point are not known. The specimen sequenced was PBMCs or a T cell subset sorted from them (not recorded which).

The CDR3: CASSFRTSYEQYF. In DNA form, the CDR3 reads TGTGCCAGCAGTTTCAGGACCTCCTACGAGCAGTACTTC. This sequence joins TRBV12-3 or TRBV12-4 and TRBJ2-7; D gene unclear. CDR3 length equals 13 residues. Trimming stripped 3 bases from V and 0 bases from J, with 6 bases between.